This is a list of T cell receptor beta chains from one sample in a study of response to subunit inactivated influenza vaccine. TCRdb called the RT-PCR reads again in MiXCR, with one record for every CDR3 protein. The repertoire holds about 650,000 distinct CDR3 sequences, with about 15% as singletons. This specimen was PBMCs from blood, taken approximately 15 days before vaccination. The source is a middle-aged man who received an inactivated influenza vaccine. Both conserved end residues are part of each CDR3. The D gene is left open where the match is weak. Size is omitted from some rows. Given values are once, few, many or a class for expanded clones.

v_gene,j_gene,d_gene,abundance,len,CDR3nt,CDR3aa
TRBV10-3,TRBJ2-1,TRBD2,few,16,TGTGCCATCAGTGTCGGACTAGCGGGAGCTTACAATGAGCAGTTCTTC,CAISVGLAGAYNEQFF
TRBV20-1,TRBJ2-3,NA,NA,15,TGCAGTGCCCTCCCTCTAGAGGGGAGGACAGATACGCAGTATTTT,CSALPLEGRTDTQYF
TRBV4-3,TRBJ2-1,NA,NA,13,TGCGCCAGCAGCCAAGGGGGACCTAATTATCAGTTCTTC,CASSQGGPNYQFF
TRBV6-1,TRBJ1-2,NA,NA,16,TGTGCCAGCAGTGCCCCCCTCAGGGGCCAACCCTATGGCTACACCTTC,CASSAPLRGQPYGYTF
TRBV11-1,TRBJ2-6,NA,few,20,TGTGCCAGCAGCCCAAGTTACCGGGGGTTGCTTATGAGTGGGGCCAACGTCCTGACTTTC,CASSPSYRGLLMSGANVLTF
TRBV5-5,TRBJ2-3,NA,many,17,TGTGCCAGCAGCTCTTTCACCGGGACGGACCACACAGATACGCAGTATTTT,CASSSFTGTDHTDTQYF
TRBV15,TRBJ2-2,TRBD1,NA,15,TGTGCCACCAGCAGGTCACAGGGGGAAACCGGGGAGCTGTTTTTT,CATSRSQGETGELFF
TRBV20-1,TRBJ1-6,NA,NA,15,TGCAGTGCTGGGGGGAGAGGGACGGCGGCCGTTTCCCTCCACTTT,CSAGGRGTAAVSLHF
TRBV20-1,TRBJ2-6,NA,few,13,TGCAGTGTCGAGGGTAGTGGGGCCAACGTCCTGACTTTC,CSVEGSGANVLTF
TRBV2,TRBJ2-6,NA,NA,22,TGTGCCAGCAGCGAAGTTACATCACCGGGGCCGGGACACCTCTCTGGGGCCAACGTCCTGACTTTC,CASSEVTSPGPGHLSGANVLTF
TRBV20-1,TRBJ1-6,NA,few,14,TGCAGTGGGATTGCTGGACAGCATAATTCACCCCTCCACTTT,CSGIAGQHNSPLHF
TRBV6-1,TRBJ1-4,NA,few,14,TGTGCCAGCAAAGGGACCGAAGGCGGCGAAAAACTGTTTTTT,CASKGTEGGEKLFF
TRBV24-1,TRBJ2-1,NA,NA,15,TGTGCCACCAGTGATTTAAGGCCGGAGAGAGATGAGCAGTTCTTC,CATSDLRPERDEQFF
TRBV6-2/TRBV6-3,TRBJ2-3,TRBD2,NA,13,TGTGCCAGCAGGAGGCGGGGGGGCCGGGCGCAGTATTTT,CASRRRGGRAQYF
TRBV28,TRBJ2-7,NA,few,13,TGTGCCAGCAGCCCTGGGGGGAACCACGAGCAGTACTTC,CASSPGGNHEQYF
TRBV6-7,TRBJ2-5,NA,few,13,TGTGCCACCCAAGCCCAGGGGCAAGAGACCCAGTACTTC,CATQAQGQETQYF
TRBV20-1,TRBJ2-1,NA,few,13,TGCAGTGCTAGGGGGACCCTAAGCGCTGAGCAGTTCTTC,CSARGTLSAEQFF
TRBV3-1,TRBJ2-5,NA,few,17,TGTGCCAGCAGCCAAGATCTTCGGGACTTCACGCAAGAGACCCAGTACTTC,CASSQDLRDFTQETQYF
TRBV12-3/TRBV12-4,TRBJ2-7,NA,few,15,TGTGCCAGCAGTTTATCGGTAGGCGGTCGGTTCGAGCAGTACTTC,CASSLSVGGRFEQYF
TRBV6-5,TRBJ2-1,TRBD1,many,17,TGTGCCAGCAGTTACTCGATTATACAGGGGGGTCACAATGAGCAGTTCTTC,CASSYSIIQGGHNEQFF
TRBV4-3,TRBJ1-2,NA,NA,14,TGCGCCAGCAGCCCCGGGCGGGACTACTATGGCTACACCTTC,CASSPGRDYYGYTF